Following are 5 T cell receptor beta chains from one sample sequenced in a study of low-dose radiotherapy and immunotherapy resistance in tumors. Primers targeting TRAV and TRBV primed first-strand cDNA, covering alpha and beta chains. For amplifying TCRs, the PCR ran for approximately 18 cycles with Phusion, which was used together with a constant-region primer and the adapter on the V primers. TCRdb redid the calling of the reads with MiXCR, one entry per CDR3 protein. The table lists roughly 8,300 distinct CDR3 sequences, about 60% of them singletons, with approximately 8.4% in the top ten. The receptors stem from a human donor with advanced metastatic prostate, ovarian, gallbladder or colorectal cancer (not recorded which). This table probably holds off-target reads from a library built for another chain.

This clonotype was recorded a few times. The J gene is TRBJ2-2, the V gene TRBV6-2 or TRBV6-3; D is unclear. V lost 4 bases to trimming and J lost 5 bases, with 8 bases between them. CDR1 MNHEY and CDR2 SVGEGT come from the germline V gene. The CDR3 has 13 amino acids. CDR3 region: CASSSKATGELFF. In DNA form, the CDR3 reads TGTGCCAGCAGTTCCAAGGCTACCGGGGAGCTGTTTTTT.

The CDR3 sequence: CASSEPGGEDTQYF. The CDR3 nucleotides are TGTGCCAGCAGTGAACCCGGGGGCGAAGATACGCAGTATTTT. The rearrangement uses TRBV2 and TRBJ2-3, with D perhaps given as TRBD1 or TRBD2 (6 bases each). The CDR3 covers 14 residues. Germline lookup yields CDR1 SNHLY and CDR2 FYNNEI. With 2 bases removed from V and 5 bases from J, the gap between germline ends came to 11 bases.

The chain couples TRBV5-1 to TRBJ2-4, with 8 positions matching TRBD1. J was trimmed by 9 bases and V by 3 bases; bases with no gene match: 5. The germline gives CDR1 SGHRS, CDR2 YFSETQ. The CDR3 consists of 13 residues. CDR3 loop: CASSSGQGGIQYF. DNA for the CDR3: TGCGCCAGCAGCTCCGGACAGGGCGGCATTCAGTACTTC.

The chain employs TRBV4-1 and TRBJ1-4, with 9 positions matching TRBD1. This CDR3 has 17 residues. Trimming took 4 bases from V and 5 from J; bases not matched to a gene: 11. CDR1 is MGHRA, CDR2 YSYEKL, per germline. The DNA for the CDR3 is TGCGCCAGCAGCCTCCGAGGAGCCGGGACAGGGAATGAAAAACTGTTTTTT. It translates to CASSLRGAGTGNEKLFF.

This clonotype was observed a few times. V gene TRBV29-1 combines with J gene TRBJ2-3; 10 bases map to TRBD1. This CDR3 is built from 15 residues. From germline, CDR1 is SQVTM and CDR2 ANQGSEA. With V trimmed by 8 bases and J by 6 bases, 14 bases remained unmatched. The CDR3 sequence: CSIPLGQGVADTQYF. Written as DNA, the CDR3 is TGCAGCATTCCTCTTGGACAGGGGGTGGCGGATACGCAGTATTTT.